The T cell receptor beta chain described here comes from a study of beta chain features in type 1 diabetes. What was sequenced were expressed TCRB transcripts, since all of the isolated RNA had been reverse transcribed. The method was immunoSEQ multiplex PCR; TCRdb's version includes in-frame clones alone and lacks a portion of them. The repertoire has some 270,000 clones, 13% to 15% of them found once; the top ten carry approximately 0.024%. Findings of the study overall: These data did not resolve whether HLA type affects TCRB rearrangement. cDNA sequencing could over-represent cells with high TCR expression.

The CDR3 consists of 16 residues. V lost 1 base, J lost 5 bases, and 11 bases stayed unmatched. Germline loops: CDR1 MGHRA, CDR2 YSYEKL. Each of the CD4+ naive, central memory, regulatory and stem cell-like memory populations was sorted via CD45RO/CCR7/CD25/CD127/CD95/CD27. All of the sorted populations showed purity greater than 95%. This clone has only a few counts. Its antigen is undetermined. The chain carries TRBV4-1 and TRBJ2-7; 7 bases are a match to TRBD1. This TCR came from a woman aged 40 to 50 in good health. What was sequenced was naive CD4+ T cells from blood. The CDR3 DNA follows: TGCGCCAGCAGCCAAGTCCACCTTACAGGGGCCCACGAGCAGTACTTC. It specifies CASSQVHLTGAHEQYF.